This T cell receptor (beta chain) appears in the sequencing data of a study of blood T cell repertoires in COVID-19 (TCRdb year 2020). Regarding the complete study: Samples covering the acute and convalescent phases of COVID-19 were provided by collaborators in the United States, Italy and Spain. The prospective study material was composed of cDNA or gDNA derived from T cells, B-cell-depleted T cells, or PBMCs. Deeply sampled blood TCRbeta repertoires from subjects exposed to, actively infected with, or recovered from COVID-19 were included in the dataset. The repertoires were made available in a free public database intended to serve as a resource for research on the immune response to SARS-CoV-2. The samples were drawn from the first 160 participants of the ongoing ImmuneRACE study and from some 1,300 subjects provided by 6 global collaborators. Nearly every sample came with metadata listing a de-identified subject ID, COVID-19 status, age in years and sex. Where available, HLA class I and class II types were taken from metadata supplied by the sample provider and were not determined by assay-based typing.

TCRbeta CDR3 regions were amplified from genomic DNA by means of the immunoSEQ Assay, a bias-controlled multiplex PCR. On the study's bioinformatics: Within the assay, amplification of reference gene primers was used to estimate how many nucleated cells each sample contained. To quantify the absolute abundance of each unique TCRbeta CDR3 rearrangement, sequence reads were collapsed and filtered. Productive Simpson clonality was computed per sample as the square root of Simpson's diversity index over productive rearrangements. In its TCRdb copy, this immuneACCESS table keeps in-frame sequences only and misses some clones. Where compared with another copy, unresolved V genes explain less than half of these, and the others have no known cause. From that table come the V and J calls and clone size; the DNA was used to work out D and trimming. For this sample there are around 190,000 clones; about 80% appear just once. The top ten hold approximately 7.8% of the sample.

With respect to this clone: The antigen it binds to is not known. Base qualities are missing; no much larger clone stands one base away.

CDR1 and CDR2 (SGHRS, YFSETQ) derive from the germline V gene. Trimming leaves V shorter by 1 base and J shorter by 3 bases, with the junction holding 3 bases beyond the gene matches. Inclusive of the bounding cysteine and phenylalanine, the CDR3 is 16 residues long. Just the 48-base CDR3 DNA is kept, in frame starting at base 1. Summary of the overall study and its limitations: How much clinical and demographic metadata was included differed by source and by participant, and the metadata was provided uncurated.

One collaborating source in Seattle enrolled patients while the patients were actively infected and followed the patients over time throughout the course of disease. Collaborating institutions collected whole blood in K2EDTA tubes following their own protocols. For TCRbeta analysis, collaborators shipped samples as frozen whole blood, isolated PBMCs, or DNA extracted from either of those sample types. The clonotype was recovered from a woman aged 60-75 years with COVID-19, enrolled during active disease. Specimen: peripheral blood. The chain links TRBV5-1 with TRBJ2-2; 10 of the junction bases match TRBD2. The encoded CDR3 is CASSLQAGGYTGELFF. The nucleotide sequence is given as TGCGCCAGCAGCTTGCAAGCGGGGGGGTACACCGGGGAGCTGTTTTTT.